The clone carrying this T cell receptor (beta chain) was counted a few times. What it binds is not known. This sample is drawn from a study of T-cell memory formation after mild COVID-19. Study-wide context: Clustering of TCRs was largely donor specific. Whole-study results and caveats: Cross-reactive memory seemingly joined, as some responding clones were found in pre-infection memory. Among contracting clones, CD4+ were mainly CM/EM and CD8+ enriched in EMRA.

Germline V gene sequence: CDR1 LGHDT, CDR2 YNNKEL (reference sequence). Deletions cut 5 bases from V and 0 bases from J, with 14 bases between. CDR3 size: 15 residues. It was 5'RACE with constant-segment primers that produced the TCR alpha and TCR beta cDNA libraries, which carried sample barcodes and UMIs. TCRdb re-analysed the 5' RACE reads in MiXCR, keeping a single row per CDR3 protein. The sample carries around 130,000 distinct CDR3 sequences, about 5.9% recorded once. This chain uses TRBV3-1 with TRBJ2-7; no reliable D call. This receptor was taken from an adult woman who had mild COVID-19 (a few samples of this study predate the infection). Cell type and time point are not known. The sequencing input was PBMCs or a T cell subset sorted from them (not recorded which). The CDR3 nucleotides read TGTGCCAGCAGCGGAGTACAGTGGTACTCCTACGAGCAGTACTTC. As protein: CASSGVQWYSYEQYF.